These 22 T cell receptor beta chains came from one sample sequenced in a study of T cell responses to AZD1222 COVID-19 vaccine. TCRdb's copy holds only in-frame clones and misses some; the assay was immunoSEQ multiplex PCR. The table has 75,000 to 90,000 clones, 80% to 90% seen once. This material consisted of peripheral blood, taken 28 days after the second AZD1222 dose. These receptor sequences come from an adult who received the AZD1222 COVID-19 vaccine.

The CDR3 reads CSASAALGAGGDTQYF. Written as DNA, the CDR3 is TGCAGTGCTAGTGCAGCCTTAGGAGCGGGAGGAGATACGCAGTATTTT. The chain combines TRBV20-1 with TRBJ2-3; 9 positions agree with TRBD2. CDR3 length: 16 residues. V shed 3 bases and J 5 bases; nucleotides not matched to a gene: 12. CDR1 is DFQATT and CDR2 is SNEGSKA in the germline V gene (reference sequence).

This chain joins TRBV13 and TRBJ2-3; D is unresolved. Germline assignment: CDR1 PRHDT and CDR2 FYEKMQ (reference sequence). The V and J ends lost 2 bases and 6 bases respectively, with 6 bases between them. The CDR3 runs 12 residues. The CDR3 spells CASSLLSDTQYF. The DNA for the CDR3 is TGTGCCAGCAGCTTACTCTCGGATACGCAGTATTTT.

CDR3 sequence reads: CAWSKGSNTEAFF. DNA for the CDR3: TGTGCCTGGAGTAAGGGCTCGAACACTGAAGCTTTCTTT. This chain uses TRBV30 with TRBJ1-1; D is unclear. Trimming cost V 2 bases and J 1 base, with 8 bases left between them. In germline, CDR1 is GTSNPN, CDR2 SVGIG (reference sequence). The CDR3 consists of 13 residues.

J is TRBJ1-2 and V is TRBV18; TRBD1 matches 9 bases. With 3 bases clipped from V and 8 bases from J, the junction kept 4 bases outside the gene matches. This CDR3 is 13 amino acids long. Germline CDR1 and CDR2: KGHSH and LQKENI. CDR3 sequence: CASSPGQGDGYTF. The CDR3 coding sequence is TGTGCCAGCTCACCGGGACAGGGTGACGGCTACACCTTC.

The V and J genes are TRBV7-9 and TRBJ2-7; the match to TRBD1 covers 10 bases. The length of the CDR3 is 14 residues. Trimming at V came to 1 base and at J to 6 bases, leaving 3 bases not matched to a gene. The germline V gene has CDR1 SEHNR and CDR2 FQNEAQ (reference sequence). The chain's CDR3 is CASSLGQGAAEQYF. The CDR3 DNA reads as TGTGCCAGCAGCTTAGGACAGGGGGCTGCCGAGCAGTACTTC.

J is TRBJ2-7 and V is TRBV29-1; D not resolved. CDR1 is SQVTM and CDR2 is ANQGSEA in the germline V gene. V gave up 7 bases and J gave up 2 bases, with 12 bases separating them. The CDR3 length is 12 residues. CDR3 sequence (DNA): TGCAGCGCCCGGAACCCGCCCTACGAGCAGTACTTC. Its protein product is CSARNPPYEQYF.

J is TRBJ1-3 and V is TRBV7-2, with D hard to call. Germline V CDR1 and CDR2: SGHTA, FQGNSA. Trimming pared 3 bases from V and 0 bases from J, leaving 9 bases between. The CDR3 loop spans 15 amino acids. The CDR3 DNA sequence: TGTGCCAGCAGCTTTGTCGGCTACTCTGGAAACACCATATATTTT. This gives the protein CASSFVGYSGNTIYF.

About this clone: Other DNA sequences in the same sample also yield this CDR3. The chain carries TRBV2 and TRBJ1-3; D remains ambiguous. CDR3 length: 12 amino acids. From germline, CDR1 is SNHLY and CDR2 FYNNEI. V lost 3 bases and J lost 4, with 4 bases in between. CDR3: CASSERGNTIYF. The CDR3 nucleotides are TGTGCCAGCAGTGAGCGGGGAAACACCATATATTTT. The whole variable domain, filled in from reference TRBV2 and TRBJ1-3, reads EPEVTQTPSHQVTQMGQEVILRCVPISNHLYFYWYRQILGQKVEFLVSFYNNEISEKSEIFDDQFSVERPDGSNFTLKIRSTKLEDSAMYFCASSERGNTIYFGEGSWLTVV.

The V and J genes are TRBV3-1 (or the pseudogene TRBV3-2) and TRBJ1-3; D is perhaps TRBD1 (5 bases). CDR1 and CDR2 from the germline V gene are LGHDT and YNNKEL (reference sequence). Trimming cost V 6 bases and J 0 bases, with 12 bases left between them. The CDR3 contains 15 residues. CDR3 in amino acids: CASRRGRNSGNTIYF. CDR3 coding DNA: TGTGCCAGCAGGAGGGGACGTAACTCTGGAAACACCATATATTTT.

The chain is built from TRBV4-3 and TRBJ1-5, with TRBD1 as a possible D gene (5 bases). Germline assignment: CDR1 LGHNA and CDR2 YSLEER. Trimming pared 1 base from V and 9 bases from J, leaving 16 bases between. The CDR3 consists of 15 residues. Written as DNA, the CDR3 is TGCGCCAGCAGCCAAGCGTCGGGGACTGGGAGGCCCCAGCATTTT. This codes for CASSQASGTGRPQHF.

The chain is built from TRBV27 and TRBJ2-1; maybe TRBD1 (5 bases). V shed 6 bases and J shed 4 bases, with 25 bases lying between them. This CDR3 spans 18 amino acids. Per the germline V gene, CDR1 is MNHEY and CDR2 is SMNVEV (reference sequence). CDR3 sequence: CASSRYQYRSKSYNEQFF. Here the CDR3 DNA reads TGTGCCAGCAGCCGATACCAATACAGGTCTAAGAGTTACAATGAGCAGTTCTTC.

This clone is termed medium-sized. The CDR3 reads CASSQGQGLSSGNTIYF. CDR3 DNA: TGTGCCAGCAGCCAGGGACAGGGGCTGAGCTCTGGAAACACCATATATTTT. V is TRBV13 and J is TRBJ1-3; 10 bases are shared with TRBD1. The germline gives CDR1 PRHDT, CDR2 FYEKMQ (reference sequence). V lost 5 bases to trimming and J lost 0 bases; unmatched junction nucleotides: 7. The CDR3 covers 17 residues. The variable domain in full, completed from reference TRBV13 and TRBJ1-3, reads AAGVIQSPRHLIKEKRETATLKCYPIPRHDTVYWYQQGPGQDPQFLISFYEKMQSDKGSIPDRFSAQQFSDYHSELNMSSLELGDSALYFCASSQGQGLSSGNTIYFGEGSWLTVV.

The chain recombines TRBV28 with TRBJ2-5, with TRBD2 as a possible D gene (6 bases). Germline V gene data show CDR1 as MDHEN and CDR2 as SYDVKM. The CDR3 runs to 15 residues. Between the trimmed V and J ends, which lost 8 bases and 1 base, there was a span of 17 bases. Written as DNA, the CDR3 is TGTGCCAGCGGCTCCATTGGAGGGATCCAAGAGACCCAGTACTTC. Residues: CASGSIGGIQETQYF.

The V gene is TRBV6-1, the J gene TRBJ2-7; unclear D gene. Germline V lookup: CDR1 MNHNS, CDR2 SASEGT. The CDR3 extends over 14 amino acids. Trimming pared 6 bases from V and 3 bases from J, leaving 15 bases between. The CDR3 protein is CASRVETFSYEQYF. CDR3 in DNA: TGTGCCAGCAGGGTGGAGACCTTCAGCTACGAGCAGTACTTC.

This chain links TRBV7-2 with TRBJ2-7; D not certain. The CDR3 length is 15 residues. V shed 5 bases and J shed 3 bases, with 17 bases lying between them. Germline CDR1 SGHTA, CDR2 FQGNSA. The CDR3 protein is CASSVRAHEIYEQYF. In DNA form, the CDR3 reads TGTGCCAGCAGCGTCCGGGCCCATGAAATCTACGAGCAGTACTTC.

This sequence joins TRBV7-2 and TRBJ2-4; no definite D call. V lost 4 bases, J lost 8 bases, and 15 bases lay in between. CDR1 and CDR2 from the germline V gene are SGHTA and FQGNSA. The CDR3 is 14 amino acids. As DNA, the CDR3 is TGTGCCAGCAGCTACGACAAATTAGTAGACATTCAGTACTTC. It encodes CASSYDKLVDIQYF. The complete variable domain, with remaining parts taken from reference TRBV7-2 and TRBJ2-4, reads GAGVSQSPSNKVTEKGKDVELRCDPISGHTALYWYRQSLGQGLEFLIYFQGNSAPDKSGLPSDRFSAERTGGSVSTLTIQRTQQEDSAVYLCASSYDKLVDIQYFGAGTRLSVL.

CDR3 bases: TGTGCCAGCAGCTTGGACGGCCCCACAGATACGCAGTATTTT. Amino acid sequence: CASSLDGPTDTQYF. The J gene is TRBJ2-3, the V gene TRBV5-4; D is ambiguous. Trimming took off 0 bases at V and 2 bases at J, with 7 bases between the two ends. CDR1 is SGHNT and CDR2 is YYREEE in the germline V gene (reference sequence). The CDR3 loop spans 14 amino acids.

This chain uses TRBV7-2 with TRBJ1-5, with 7 bases aligning to TRBD1. Germline-derived CDR1 and CDR2 are SGHTA and FQGNSA. The V gene end was trimmed by 5 bases and the J gene end by 4 bases; junction bases not matched to a gene: 8. The CDR3 has 15 amino acids. For the CDR3, the DNA is TGTGCCAGCAGCCCAAGGACAGGACTTAATCAGCCCCAGCATTTT. Its translation: CASSPRTGLNQPQHF.

This chain uses TRBV3-1 (or the pseudogene TRBV3-2) with TRBJ2-1, with 13 bases that match TRBD2. J gave up 3 bases and V 1 base, and 3 bases lay outside the gene matches. The CDR3 contains 17 residues. Looked up from germline, CDR1 is LGHDT and CDR2 is YNNKEL (reference sequence). The CDR3 loop is CASSQVGLAGDYNEQFF. DNA for the CDR3: TGTGCCAGCAGCCAAGTAGGACTAGCGGGAGACTACAATGAGCAGTTCTTC.

The chain links TRBV19 to TRBJ1-5, with a possible D match to TRBD1 (6 bases). This CDR3 is 16 amino acids long. The germline V gene encodes CDR1 LNHDA and CDR2 SQIVND (reference sequence). Between the trimmed V and J ends, which lost 6 bases and 0 bases, there was a span of 15 bases. CDR3 in DNA: TGTGCCAGTAGGACAACTACAGGGAATAGCAATCAGCCCCAGCATTTT. Protein product: CASRTTTGNSNQPQHF.

The J gene is TRBJ1-2, the V gene TRBV28; D call uncertain. Germline-derived CDR1 and CDR2 are MDHEN and SYDVKM. V shed 5 bases and J shed 2 bases, with 6 bases lying between them. This CDR3 has 12 residues. In DNA, the CDR3 is TGTGCCAGCAGTACCAGAAACTATGGCTACACCTTC. Translated: CASSTRNYGYTF.

This chain links TRBV4-3 with TRBJ2-2; 10 nucleotides align to TRBD2. CDR1 and CDR2 (germline): LGHNA, YSLEER. The V and J ends lost 0 bases and 0 bases, in that order; junction bases with no gene match: 7. This CDR3 contains 19 residues. The CDR3: CASSQESLAGEPNTGELFF. For the CDR3, the DNA is TGCGCCAGCAGCCAAGAGAGTCTAGCGGGAGAACCGAACACCGGGGAGCTGTTTTTT.